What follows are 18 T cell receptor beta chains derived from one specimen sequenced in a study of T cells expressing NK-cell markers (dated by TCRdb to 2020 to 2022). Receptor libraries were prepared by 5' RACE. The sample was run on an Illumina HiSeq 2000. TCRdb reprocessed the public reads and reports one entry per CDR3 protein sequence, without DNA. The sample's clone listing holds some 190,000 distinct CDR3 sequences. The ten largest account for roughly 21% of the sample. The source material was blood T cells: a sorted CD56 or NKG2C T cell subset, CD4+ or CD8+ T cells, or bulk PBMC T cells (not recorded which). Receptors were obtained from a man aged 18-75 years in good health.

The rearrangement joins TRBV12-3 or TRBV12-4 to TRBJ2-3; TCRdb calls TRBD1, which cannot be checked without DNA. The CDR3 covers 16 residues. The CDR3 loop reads CASSLGDRGLTDTQYF.

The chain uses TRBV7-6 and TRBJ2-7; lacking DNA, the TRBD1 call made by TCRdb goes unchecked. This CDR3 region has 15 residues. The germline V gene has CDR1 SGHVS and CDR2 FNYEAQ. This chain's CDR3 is CASSLGSQGTYEQYF.

The CDR3 region is CASSQDVASGVYNEQFF. This sequence joins TRBV3-1 and TRBJ2-1. CDR1 and CDR2 from the germline V gene are LGHDT and YNNKEL (reference sequence). CDR3 length equals 17 residues.

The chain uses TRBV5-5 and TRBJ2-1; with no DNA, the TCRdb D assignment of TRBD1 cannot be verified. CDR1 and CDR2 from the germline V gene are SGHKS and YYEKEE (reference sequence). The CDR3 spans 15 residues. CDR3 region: CASSLDYAGHNEQFF.

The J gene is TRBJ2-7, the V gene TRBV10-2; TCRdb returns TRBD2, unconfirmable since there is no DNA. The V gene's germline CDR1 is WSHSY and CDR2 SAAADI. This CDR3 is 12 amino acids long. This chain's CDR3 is CASSGTAGEQYF.

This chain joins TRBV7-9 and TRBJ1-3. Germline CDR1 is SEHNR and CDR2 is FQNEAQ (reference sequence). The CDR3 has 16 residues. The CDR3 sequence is CASSRSDRGSGNTIYF.

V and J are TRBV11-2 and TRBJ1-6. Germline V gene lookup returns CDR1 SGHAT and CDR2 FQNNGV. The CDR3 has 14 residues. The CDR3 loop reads CASSLDYQNSPLHF.

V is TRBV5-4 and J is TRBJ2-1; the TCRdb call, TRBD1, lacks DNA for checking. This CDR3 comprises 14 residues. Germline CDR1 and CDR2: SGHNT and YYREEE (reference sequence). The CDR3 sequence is CASSGRGPNNEQFF.

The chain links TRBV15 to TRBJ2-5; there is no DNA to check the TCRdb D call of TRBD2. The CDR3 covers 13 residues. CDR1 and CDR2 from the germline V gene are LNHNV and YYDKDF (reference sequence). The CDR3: CATSGVRGETQYF.

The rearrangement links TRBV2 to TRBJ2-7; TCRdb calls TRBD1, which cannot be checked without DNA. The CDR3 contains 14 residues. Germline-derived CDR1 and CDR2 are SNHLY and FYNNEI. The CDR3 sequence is CASNDGQGSDEQYF.

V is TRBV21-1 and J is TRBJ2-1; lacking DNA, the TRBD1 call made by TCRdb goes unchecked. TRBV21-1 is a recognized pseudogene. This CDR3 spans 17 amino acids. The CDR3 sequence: CASSGGPTKLGYNEQFF.

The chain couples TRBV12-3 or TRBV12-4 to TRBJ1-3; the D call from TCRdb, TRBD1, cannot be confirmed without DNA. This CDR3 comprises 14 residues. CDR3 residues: CASSPGISGNTIYF.

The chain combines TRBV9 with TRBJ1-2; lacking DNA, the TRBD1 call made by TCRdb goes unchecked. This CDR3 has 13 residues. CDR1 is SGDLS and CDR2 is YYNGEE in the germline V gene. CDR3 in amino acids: CASSVNRVAGYTF.

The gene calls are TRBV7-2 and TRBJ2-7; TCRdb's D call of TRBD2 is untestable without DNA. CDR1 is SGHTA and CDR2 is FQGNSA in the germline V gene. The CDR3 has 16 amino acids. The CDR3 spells CASSLEMSGGAYEQYF.

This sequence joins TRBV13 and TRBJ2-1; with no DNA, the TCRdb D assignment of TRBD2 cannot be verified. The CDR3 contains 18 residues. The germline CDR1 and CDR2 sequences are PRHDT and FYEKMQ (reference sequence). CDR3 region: CASSLGVAGDRSYNEQFF.

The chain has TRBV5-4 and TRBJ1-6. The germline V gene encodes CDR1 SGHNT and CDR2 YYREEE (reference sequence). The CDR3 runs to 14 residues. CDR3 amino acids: CASSEGSYNSPLHF.

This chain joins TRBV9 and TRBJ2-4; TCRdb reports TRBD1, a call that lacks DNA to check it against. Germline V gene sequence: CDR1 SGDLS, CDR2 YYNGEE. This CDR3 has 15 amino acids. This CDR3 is CASSVSGAEGNIQYF.

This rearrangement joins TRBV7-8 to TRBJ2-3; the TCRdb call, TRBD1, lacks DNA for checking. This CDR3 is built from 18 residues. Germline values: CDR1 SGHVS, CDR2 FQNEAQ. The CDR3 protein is CASSLESGGGALLYTQYF.